Shown below are 4 T cell receptor beta chains from a single sample sequenced in a study of T cells after yellow fever vaccination. One entry per CDR3 protein results from TCRdb running MiXCR on the 5' RACE reads. The table records 310,000 or so distinct CDR3 sequences, about 3.5% of them present only once. The source was PBMCs, collected on the day of the yellow fever booster vaccination. The receptors stem from a young man who received the YFV17D yellow fever vaccine.

The CDR3 DNA sequence: TGCACCAGCAGCCGCTTCAGGGGTCGCCATAACTATGGCTACACCTTC. It yields the protein CTSSRFRGRHNYGYTF. J is TRBJ1-2 and V is TRBV1; the DNA was not used to check the table's D call, TRBD1. TRBV1 is designated a pseudogene. This CDR3 contains 16 residues.

This clonotype occurred a few times. The CDR3 protein is CASTGGGNNEQFF. The DNA of the CDR3 is TGTGCCAGCACCGGAGGGGGTAACAATGAGCAGTTCTTC. This chain links TRBV12-3 or TRBV12-4 with TRBJ2-1; D is possibly TRBD1 or TRBD2 (6 bases each). The CDR3 extends over 13 amino acids. Trimming pared 7 bases from V and 5 bases from J, leaving 12 bases between.

In its sample, this clonotype was seen many times. This chain connects TRBV20-1 to TRBJ2-3; 8 bases are shared with TRBD2. V trimming: 7 bases; J trimming: 3 bases; junction bases outside the gene matches: 9. This CDR3 has 14 amino acids. CDR1 DFQATT and CDR2 SNEGSKA come from the germline V gene (reference sequence). The chain's CDR3 is CSVARGGWTDTQYF. The CDR3 coding sequence is TGCAGTGTCGCACGGGGGGGTTGGACAGATACGCAGTATTTT.

V gene TRBV2 combines with J gene TRBJ2-5; D is possibly TRBD1 or TRBD2 (5 bases each). CDR1 and CDR2 (germline): SNHLY, FYNNEI. CDR3 length equals 13 residues. Deletions cut 7 bases from V and 2 bases from J, with 11 bases between. CDR3 coding DNA: TGTGCCAGCACAGGGCGGGCGCAAGAGACCCAGTACTTC. It encodes CASTGRAQETQYF. The full variable domain, in which reference TRBV2 and TRBJ2-5 provide the parts outside the CDR3, is EPEVTQTPSHQVTQMGQEVILRCVPISNHLYFYWYRQILGQKVEFLVSFYNNEISEKSEIFDDQFSVERPDGSNFTLKIRSTKLEDSAMYFCASTGRAQETQYFGPGTRLLVL.